The next 13 T cell receptor beta chains were all read from a single sample in a study of blood T cell repertoires in COVID-19 (TCRdb year 2020). Library construction relied on the immunoSEQ multiplex PCR assay. The clones in this table, taken by TCRdb from immuneACCESS, are in-frame only. Not every clone is retained; where verified, under half of the shortfall comes from an unresolved V gene, and the cause of the rest is unknown. Recorded for this sample are roughly 190,000 clones; 80% to 85% of them occurred a single time. Approximately 14% of the sample lies in the top ten. The sample taken for sequencing was peripheral blood. The receptors here all came from a woman aged 70 to 79 with COVID-19, enrolled during active disease.

The chain couples TRBV10-3 to TRBJ1-1; possible D gene TRBD1, 5 bases. This CDR3 comprises 12 residues. Germline CDR1 reads ENHRY; CDR2 reads SYGVKD. V lost 3 bases, J lost 6 bases, and 8 bases lay in between. For the CDR3, the DNA is TGTGCCATCAGTGAAAGACAGCCTGAAGCTTTCTTT. Encoded protein: CAISERQPEAFF.

The V gene is TRBV7-2, the J gene TRBJ2-7, with 11 bases matching TRBD2. Per the germline V gene, CDR1 is SGHTA and CDR2 is FQGNSA. The CDR3 is 19 amino acids. V gave up 2 bases and J gave up 0 bases; unmatched junction bases: 12. CDR3 DNA: TGTGCCAGCAGCTTAAGGCCATCGGGTGGGACTAGCGGCTCCTACGAGCAGTACTTC. Translation gives CASSLRPSGGTSGSYEQYF.

This chain links TRBV5-6 with TRBJ2-5, with TRBD2 identical over 7 bases. CDR1 and CDR2 from the germline V gene are SGHDT and YYEEEE. This CDR3 spans 15 amino acids. With V trimmed by 4 bases and J by 5 bases, 11 bases remained unmatched. The CDR3 region is CASSRGRSTSETQYF. The CDR3 coding sequence is TGTGCCAGCAGCCGCGGGAGATCCACTTCTGAGACCCAGTACTTC.

The chain employs TRBV27 and TRBJ2-2, with TRBD1 matching over 11 bases. This CDR3 is built from 15 residues. V was pared by 3 bases and J by 3 bases, with 0 bases of the junction left unmatched. The germline CDR1 and CDR2 sequences are MNHEY and SMNVEV (reference sequence). The CDR3 spells CASSLGQGDTGELFF. The CDR3 DNA reads TGTGCCAGCAGTTTGGGACAGGGGGACACCGGGGAGCTGTTTTTT.

This clone was seen a handful of times. The gene calls are TRBV28 and TRBJ2-7, with a tentative D call TRBD2 (7 bases). The CDR3 runs to 12 residues. Trimming shortened V by 7 bases and J by 4 bases, and 11 bases separated the two germline ends. Germline V gene sequence: CDR1 MDHEN, CDR2 SYDVKM. The CDR3 sequence: CASIGGEYEQYF. The CDR3 coding sequence is TGTGCCAGCATAGGGGGGGAGTACGAGCAGTACTTC.

The chain links TRBV11-2 to TRBJ2-2; D perhaps matches TRBD1 (6 bases). The CDR3 runs to 15 residues. V was shortened by 5 bases and J by 8 bases, with 18 bases between the two germline ends. CDR1 is SGHAT and CDR2 is FQNNGV in the germline V gene. The CDR3 DNA is TGTGCCAGCAGCCCAGGACAGCTTTCTAAGGGGGAGCTGTTTTTT. This translates into CASSPGQLSKGELFF.

The V gene is TRBV5-5, the J gene TRBJ2-5; D perhaps matches TRBD1 (6 bases). Trimming shortened V by 2 bases and J by 4 bases, and 12 bases separated the two germline ends. Germline V lookup: CDR1 SGHKS, CDR2 YYEKEE (reference sequence). This CDR3 has 14 residues. CDR3 in amino acids: CASSLIWGLETQYF. The CDR3 DNA sequence: TGTGCCAGCAGCTTAATTTGGGGGCTAGAGACCCAGTACTTC.

The chain links TRBV9 to TRBJ2-5, with 14 nucleotides matching TRBD2. Germline values: CDR1 SGDLS, CDR2 YYNGEE. This CDR3 has 16 residues. The V gene end was trimmed by 3 bases and the J gene end by 4 bases; junction bases not matched to a gene: 5. The CDR3 DNA reads TGTGCCAGCAGCGCCCGACTAGCGGGGGGGCCAGAGACCCAGTACTTC. Protein product: CASSARLAGGPETQYF.

This chain joins TRBV27 and TRBJ2-1, with D possibly matching TRBD1 (5 bases). Trimming pared 4 bases from V and 1 base from J, leaving 14 bases between. The CDR3 loop spans 16 amino acids. Germline loops: CDR1 MNHEY, CDR2 SMNVEV (reference sequence). The CDR3 DNA sequence: TGTGCCAGCAGTTCCTACAACGCAGGGTCCTACAATGAGCAGTTCTTC. This gives the protein CASSSYNAGSYNEQFF.

V is TRBV5-4 and J is TRBJ1-1; TRBD1 agrees at 8 bases. Germline CDR1 reads SGHNT; CDR2 reads YYREEE (reference sequence). J gave up 5 bases and V 4 bases, and 7 bases lay outside the gene matches. This CDR3 is 14 amino acids long. CDR3 sequence (DNA): TGTGCCAGCAGCATGTACAGGGGGAGGACTGAAGCTTTCTTT. This codes for CASSMYRGRTEAFF.

A single count supports this clone. CDR3 sequence (DNA): TGTGCCAGCAGCAATCCTAGGAGGGACAGGGGCAATGAGCAGTTCTTC. Protein: CASSNPRRDRGNEQFF. The rearrangement uses TRBV7-6 and TRBJ2-1; TRBD1 aligns across 10 bases. The V and J ends lost 5 bases and 6 bases, in that order; junction bases with no gene match: 10. This CDR3 is built from 16 residues. CDR1 SGHVS and CDR2 FNYEAQ come from the germline V gene. The full variable domain, its missing parts supplied by reference TRBV7-6 and TRBJ2-1, is GAGVSQSPRYKVTKRGQDVALRCDPISGHVSLYWYRQALGQGPEFLTYFNYEAQQDKSGLPNDRFSAERPEGSISTLTIQRTEQRDSAMYRCASSNPRRDRGNEQFFGPGTRLTVL.

In this sample, this clone turned up once. This rearrangement joins TRBV27 to TRBJ2-7, with 7 nucleotides matching TRBD1. Germline V gene data show CDR1 as MNHEY and CDR2 as SMNVEV (reference sequence). V dropped 5 bases and J dropped 4; count of bases not matched to a gene: 11. The CDR3 covers 15 residues. CDR3 in amino acids: CASSEPGQAQYEQYF. CDR3 coding DNA: TGTGCCAGCAGTGAGCCCGGACAGGCCCAATACGAGCAGTACTTC.

The chain couples TRBV4-1 to TRBJ2-6; possible D gene TRBD1, 6 bases. This CDR3 is built from 15 residues. Germline lookup yields CDR1 MGHRA and CDR2 YSYEKL. V was shortened by 6 bases and J by 2 bases, with 11 bases between the two germline ends. The DNA of the CDR3 is TGCGCCAGCAGTTTTAACAGGGCTGGGGCCAACGTCCTGACTTTC. It specifies CASSFNRAGANVLTF.